These 32 T cell receptor beta chains share one sample of origin, sequenced in a study of T cells after yellow fever vaccination. TCRdb processed the 5' RACE reads anew with MiXCR; each CDR3 protein has one entry. This table holds about 550,000 distinct CDR3 sequences, over 15% found once. Sample: PBMCs, taken 15 days after the yellow fever booster vaccination. The source is a man younger than 40 who received the YFV17D yellow fever vaccine.

This clonotype was recorded a few times. The chain uses TRBV6-2 or TRBV6-3 and TRBJ2-3, with D possibly matching TRBD1 (6 bases). V shed 6 bases and J shed 4 bases, with 26 bases lying between them. The CDR3 length is 18 residues. In germline, CDR1 is MNHEY, CDR2 SVGEGT. CDR3 region: CASSQQPPSSPGADTQYF. CDR3 coding DNA: TGTGCCAGCAGCCAGCAGCCTCCTAGCTCTCCAGGGGCAGATACGCAGTATTTT.

The chain combines TRBV7-9 with TRBJ2-1; perhaps TRBD1 as D (6 bases). CDR3 size: 15 residues. V was trimmed by 0 bases and J by 5 bases, leaving 11 bases between them. Per the germline V gene, CDR1 is SEHNR and CDR2 is FQNEAQ (reference sequence). The CDR3 loop is CASSLARRQDNEQFF. CDR3 in DNA: TGTGCCAGCAGCTTAGCCCGAAGACAGGACAATGAGCAGTTCTTC.

The chain has TRBV20-1 and TRBJ2-7; 8 bases line up with TRBD1. The CDR3 sequence is 15 residues long. Germline assignment: CDR1 DFQATT and CDR2 SNEGSKA (reference sequence). J gave up 2 bases and V 6 bases, and 12 bases lay outside the gene matches. The CDR3 region has the DNA TGCAGTGCCCTCCCGGGACAGGACAGGGCCTACGAGCAGTACTTC. Its protein product is CSALPGQDRAYEQYF.

This clonotype was detected many times. The CDR3 loop is CASRVKGLAITDTQYF. CDR3 nucleotides: TGTGCCAGCAGAGTAAAGGGGCTAGCTATCACAGATACGCAGTATTTT. This chain joins TRBV27 and TRBJ2-3; perhaps D is TRBD1 or TRBD2 (5 bases each). Germline lookup yields CDR1 MNHEY and CDR2 SMNVEV (reference sequence). This CDR3 is built from 16 residues. Trimming took off 6 bases at V and 2 bases at J, with 18 bases between the two ends.

This chain uses TRBV29-1 with TRBJ2-5; D perhaps matches TRBD1 (6 bases). The ends were cut back, 5 bases at V and 2 bases at J, with 9 bases in the middle. This CDR3 has 12 amino acids. Germline V gene data show CDR1 as SQVTM and CDR2 as ANQGSEA. CDR3 loop: CSVRTDQETQYF. The CDR3 region has the DNA TGCAGCGTTCGGACAGATCAAGAGACCCAGTACTTC.

In its sample, this clonotype was seen a few times. The rearrangement joins TRBV20-1 to TRBJ1-1, with D perhaps TRBD1 (5 bases). This CDR3 is built from 13 residues. Germline CDR1 is DFQATT and CDR2 is SNEGSKA (reference sequence). V shed 6 bases and J shed 0 bases, with 11 bases lying between them. CDR3 bases: TGCAGTGCCACCCGGGGCCTGAACACTGAAGCTTTCTTT. It specifies CSATRGLNTEAFF.

The chain uses TRBV5-1 and TRBJ2-7; D ambiguous. With 0 bases removed from V and 5 bases from J, the gap between germline ends came to 9 bases. Germline CDR1 reads SGHRS; CDR2 reads YFSETQ. This CDR3 spans 13 amino acids. The CDR3 coding sequence is TGCGCCAGCAGCTTGGGGGTTGGTGACGAGCAGTACTTC. It encodes CASSLGVGDEQYF.

This clonotype occurred many times. This CDR3 is CASSEGRLQVSDEQYF. CDR3 in DNA: TGTGCCAGCAGCGAAGGACGGCTCCAGGTTTCCGACGAGCAGTACTTC. The chain is built from TRBV7-8 and TRBJ2-7; no firm D call. Germline CDR1 SGHVS, CDR2 FQNEAQ. The CDR3 consists of 16 residues. The V end lost 5 bases, the J end lost 5 bases, and 22 bases lay between the germline ends.

The genes are TRBV7-9 and TRBJ2-1; D is undetermined. V lost 4 bases to trimming and J lost 3 bases, with 13 bases between them. The germline gives CDR1 SEHNR, CDR2 FQNEAQ (reference sequence). The CDR3 has 15 residues. The CDR3 region has the DNA TGTGCCAGCAGCTCCGCCCTACCTCACTACAATGAGCAGTTCTTC. Residues: CASSSALPHYNEQFF.

This chain links TRBV14 with TRBJ2-2; D is perhaps TRBD1 (5 bases). The CDR3 length is 15 residues. Germline V lookup: CDR1 SGHDN, CDR2 FVKESK. Trimming pared 5 bases from V and 1 base from J, leaving 11 bases between. The CDR3 loop reads CASSVGQRNTGELFF. The CDR3 coding sequence is TGTGCCAGCAGCGTCGGACAAAGGAACACCGGGGAGCTGTTTTTT.

The V gene is TRBV28, the J gene TRBJ1-2, with 10 bases matching TRBD1. The germline gives CDR1 MDHEN, CDR2 SYDVKM. Germline trimming cut 3 bases from V and 4 bases from J; bases unmatched to any gene: 5. The CDR3 extends over 15 amino acids. CDR3 coding DNA: TGTGCCAGCAGTTTCGGGGGACAGGGGACCTATGGCTACACCTTC. It is translated as CASSFGGQGTYGYTF.

There are a few counts of this clonotype. J is TRBJ2-3 and V is TRBV27, with 14 bases lining up with TRBD2. The germline V gene has CDR1 MNHEY and CDR2 SMNVEV (reference sequence). The CDR3 is 18 amino acids. V gave up 6 bases and J gave up 1 base; unmatched junction bases: 9. CDR3 amino acids: CASRLRLAGGPGTDTQYF. DNA of the CDR3: TGTGCCAGCAGGCTCAGACTAGCGGGAGGGCCAGGCACAGATACGCAGTATTTT.

The chain has TRBV10-3 and TRBJ2-1; TRBD2 agrees at 8 bases. Germline values: CDR1 ENHRY, CDR2 SYGVKD. The length of the CDR3 is 18 residues. J lost 4 bases, V lost 3 bases, and 14 bases had no gene match. CDR3 sequence (DNA): TGTGCCATCAGTGACTCCGGCCCAGCGGGGGAGAAGTACAATGAGCAGTTCTTC. Amino acid sequence: CAISDSGPAGEKYNEQFF.

The chain has TRBV5-5 and TRBJ2-3; D perhaps matches TRBD1 (6 bases). The CDR3 sequence is 14 residues long. The V end was cut by 4 bases, the J end by 2 bases, with 11 bases between. CDR1 is SGHKS and CDR2 is YYEKEE in the germline V gene (reference sequence). Written as DNA, the CDR3 is TGTGCCAGCAGCGCGGACAGCTCCACAGATACGCAGTATTTT. Its protein is CASSADSSTDTQYF.

The sample holds a few counts of this clonotype. J is TRBJ1-5 and V is TRBV12-3 or TRBV12-4, with a tentative D call TRBD1 (5 bases). V lost 1 base and J lost 6, with 10 bases in between. CDR3 size: 14 residues. The CDR3 DNA is TGTGCCAGCAGTTTAGAGTCAGGGATTCAGCCCCAGCATTTT. Translation gives CASSLESGIQPQHF.

The chain employs TRBV5-6 and TRBJ2-7, with D maybe TRBD2 (5 bases). V was cut by 2 bases and J by 6 bases, with 15 bases left in between. Per the germline V gene, CDR1 is SGHDT and CDR2 is YYEEEE. The CDR3 has 14 residues. CDR3 nucleotide sequence: TGTGCCAGCAGCTTACGAGGGTATGAACCCGAGCAGTACTTC. Residues: CASSLRGYEPEQYF.

V and J are TRBV4-3 and TRBJ2-7; perhaps TRBD2 as D (6 bases). From germline, CDR1 is LGHNA and CDR2 YSLEER. This CDR3 region has 17 residues. Trimming left V 4 bases short and J 7 bases short, with 26 bases between. Here the CDR3 DNA reads TGCGCCAGCAGCCCTACGCGCGGGGCCTATGTGAATTGGGAGCAGTACTTC. Translating it yields CASSPTRGAYVNWEQYF.

The rearrangement joins TRBV20-1 to TRBJ1-2, with a possible D match to TRBD1 (6 bases). The V end was cut by 8 bases, the J end by 7 bases, with 20 bases between. The length of the CDR3 is 13 residues. Germline CDR1 and CDR2: DFQATT and SNEGSKA (reference sequence). The CDR3 here is CSWPGGDGIGYTF. The CDR3 bases are TGCAGTTGGCCCGGGGGCGACGGTATTGGCTACACCTTC.

This chain uses TRBV20-1 with TRBJ2-2, with a possible D match to TRBD2 (6 bases). There are 14 residues in the CDR3. In germline, CDR1 is DFQATT, CDR2 SNEGSKA (reference sequence). V gave up 5 bases and J gave up 7 bases, with 17 bases separating them. The CDR3 DNA is TGCAGTGCTCAAAAAATTACTAGCTTCGGGGAGCTGTTTTTT. Its protein is CSAQKITSFGELFF.

This chain joins TRBV29-1 and TRBJ2-1; tentatively, D is TRBD2 (6 bases). CDR3 length equals 13 residues. Germline CDR1 is SQVTM and CDR2 is ANQGSEA. The V end was cut by 6 bases, the J end by 7 bases, with 16 bases between. The CDR3 loop reads CSVAGTLGNEQFF. The CDR3 coding sequence is TGCAGCGTGGCCGGGACTCTCGGGAATGAGCAGTTCTTC.

This clonotype has just a few counts. This chain uses TRBV7-2 with TRBJ1-2; D perhaps matches TRBD1 (5 bases). Germline CDR1 is SGHTA and CDR2 is FQGNSA. This CDR3 region has 13 residues. V lost 3 bases, J lost 4 bases, and 9 bases lay in between. CDR3 DNA: TGTGCCAGCAGCTTTAAAGACAGCTATGGCTACACCTTC. As protein: CASSFKDSYGYTF.

This clonotype has just a few counts. V is TRBV20-1 and J is TRBJ2-7; 10 nucleotides match TRBD1. The CDR3 length is 15 residues. Per the germline V gene, CDR1 is DFQATT and CDR2 is SNEGSKA (reference sequence). J gave up 5 bases and V 4 bases, and 11 bases lay outside the gene matches. The CDR3 loop is CSATAGTGVINEQYF. As DNA, the CDR3 is TGCAGTGCTACCGCCGGGACAGGGGTGATCAACGAGCAGTACTTC.

The V call is TRBV7-9, the J call TRBJ2-7, with a possible D match to TRBD2 (5 bases). V was clipped by 5 bases and J by 7 bases, with 15 bases between them. The CDR3 contains 13 residues. Germline loops: CDR1 SEHNR, CDR2 FQNEAQ (reference sequence). CDR3 nucleotides: TGTGCCAGCAGCCAGATACTAGTGGGTGAGCAGTACTTC. Its protein product is CASSQILVGEQYF.

V and J are TRBV7-2 and TRBJ2-2, with no clear D. The CDR3 is made up of 16 amino acids. Germline V CDR1 and CDR2: SGHTA, FQGNSA. The V gene lost 5 bases and the J gene lost 1 base, with 14 bases spanning the gap. CDR3 coding DNA: TGTGCCAGCAGCATACGATCGGTCCAGAACACCGGGGAGCTGTTTTTT. The encoded protein is CASSIRSVQNTGELFF.

This clonotype appeared a few times. This rearrangement joins TRBV5-1 to TRBJ2-1; 9 bases map to TRBD2. V lost 4 bases to trimming and J lost 4 bases; unmatched junction nucleotides: 6. CDR1 is SGHRS, CDR2 YFSETQ, per germline. The CDR3 totals 15 residues. This CDR3 is CASSARTSVYNEQFF. For the CDR3, the DNA is TGCGCCAGCAGCGCCAGGACTAGCGTATACAATGAGCAGTTCTTC.

This clonotype was seen a few times. The V call is TRBV9, the J call TRBJ2-5; D tentatively reads TRBD1 or TRBD2 (5 bases each). V lost 6 bases to trimming and J lost 5 bases, with 17 bases between them. The CDR3 has 14 amino acids. Per germline, CDR1 SGDLS and CDR2 YYNGEE. DNA of the CDR3: TGTGCCAGCAATTCCGGGACCATATTGGAGACCCAGTACTTC. The encoded protein is CASNSGTILETQYF.

The chain has TRBV6-1 and TRBJ2-4; TRBD2 might be the D (6 bases). CDR3 length: 15 amino acids. Germline loops: CDR1 MNHNS, CDR2 SASEGT. Deletions cut 3 bases from V and 0 bases from J, with 9 bases between. The CDR3 spells CASSEGDSAKNIQYF. The CDR3 bases are TGTGCCAGCAGTGAGGGGGACTCAGCCAAAAACATTCAGTACTTC.

This rearrangement joins TRBV2 to TRBJ2-7; D may be TRBD1 (6 bases). V was pared by 6 bases and J by 5 bases, with 8 bases between. CDR3 length: 11 residues. Germline-derived CDR1 and CDR2 are SNHLY and FYNNEI. The CDR3 protein is CASRRGNEQYF. The DNA for the CDR3 is TGTGCCAGCAGGAGGGGGAACGAGCAGTACTTC.

This clonotype has more than one count but fewer than ten. V usage is TRBV5-1 and J usage is TRBJ2-7; either TRBD1 or TRBD2 may fit D (5 bases each). Germline assignment: CDR1 SGHRS and CDR2 YFSETQ. CDR3 length equals 13 residues. V was trimmed by 1 base and J by 6 bases, leaving 11 bases between them. The CDR3 sequence is CASSLISGTEQYF. In DNA, the CDR3 is TGCGCCAGCAGCTTGATATCAGGGACCGAGCAGTACTTC.

This clonotype was found a few times. A junction end diverges from the germline sequence, so it may reflect a read error. The rearrangement joins TRBV7-9 to TRBJ2-5; 8 bases match TRBD1. Germline loops: CDR1 SEHNR, CDR2 FQNEAQ (reference sequence). This CDR3 has 15 amino acids. CDR3 sequence: CASSLAGGAQETQYF. In DNA, the CDR3 is TGTGCCAGCAGCCTAGCAGGGGGCGCGCAAGAGACCCAGTACTTC.

This clonotype was detected only a few times. The chain carries TRBV25-1 and TRBJ2-7; D is unresolved. This CDR3 contains 14 residues. Germline V gives CDR1 MGHDK, CDR2 SYGVNS. V gave up 3 bases and J gave up 0 bases, with 9 bases separating them. CDR3 protein: CASSDTKSSYEQYF. The CDR3 nucleotides read TGTGCCAGCAGTGATACGAAAAGCTCCTACGAGCAGTACTTC.

The table lists this clonotype with many counts. J is TRBJ2-1 and V is TRBV6-5; 8 bases map to TRBD2. CDR3 length: 15 amino acids. Germline assignment: CDR1 MNHEY and CDR2 SVGAGI. V lost 6 bases and J lost 6; bases outside the gene matches: 10. In DNA, the CDR3 is TGTGCCAGCAGGCCAAGGCGGGAGGCCCCCAATGAGCAGTTCTTC. This encodes CASRPRREAPNEQFF.